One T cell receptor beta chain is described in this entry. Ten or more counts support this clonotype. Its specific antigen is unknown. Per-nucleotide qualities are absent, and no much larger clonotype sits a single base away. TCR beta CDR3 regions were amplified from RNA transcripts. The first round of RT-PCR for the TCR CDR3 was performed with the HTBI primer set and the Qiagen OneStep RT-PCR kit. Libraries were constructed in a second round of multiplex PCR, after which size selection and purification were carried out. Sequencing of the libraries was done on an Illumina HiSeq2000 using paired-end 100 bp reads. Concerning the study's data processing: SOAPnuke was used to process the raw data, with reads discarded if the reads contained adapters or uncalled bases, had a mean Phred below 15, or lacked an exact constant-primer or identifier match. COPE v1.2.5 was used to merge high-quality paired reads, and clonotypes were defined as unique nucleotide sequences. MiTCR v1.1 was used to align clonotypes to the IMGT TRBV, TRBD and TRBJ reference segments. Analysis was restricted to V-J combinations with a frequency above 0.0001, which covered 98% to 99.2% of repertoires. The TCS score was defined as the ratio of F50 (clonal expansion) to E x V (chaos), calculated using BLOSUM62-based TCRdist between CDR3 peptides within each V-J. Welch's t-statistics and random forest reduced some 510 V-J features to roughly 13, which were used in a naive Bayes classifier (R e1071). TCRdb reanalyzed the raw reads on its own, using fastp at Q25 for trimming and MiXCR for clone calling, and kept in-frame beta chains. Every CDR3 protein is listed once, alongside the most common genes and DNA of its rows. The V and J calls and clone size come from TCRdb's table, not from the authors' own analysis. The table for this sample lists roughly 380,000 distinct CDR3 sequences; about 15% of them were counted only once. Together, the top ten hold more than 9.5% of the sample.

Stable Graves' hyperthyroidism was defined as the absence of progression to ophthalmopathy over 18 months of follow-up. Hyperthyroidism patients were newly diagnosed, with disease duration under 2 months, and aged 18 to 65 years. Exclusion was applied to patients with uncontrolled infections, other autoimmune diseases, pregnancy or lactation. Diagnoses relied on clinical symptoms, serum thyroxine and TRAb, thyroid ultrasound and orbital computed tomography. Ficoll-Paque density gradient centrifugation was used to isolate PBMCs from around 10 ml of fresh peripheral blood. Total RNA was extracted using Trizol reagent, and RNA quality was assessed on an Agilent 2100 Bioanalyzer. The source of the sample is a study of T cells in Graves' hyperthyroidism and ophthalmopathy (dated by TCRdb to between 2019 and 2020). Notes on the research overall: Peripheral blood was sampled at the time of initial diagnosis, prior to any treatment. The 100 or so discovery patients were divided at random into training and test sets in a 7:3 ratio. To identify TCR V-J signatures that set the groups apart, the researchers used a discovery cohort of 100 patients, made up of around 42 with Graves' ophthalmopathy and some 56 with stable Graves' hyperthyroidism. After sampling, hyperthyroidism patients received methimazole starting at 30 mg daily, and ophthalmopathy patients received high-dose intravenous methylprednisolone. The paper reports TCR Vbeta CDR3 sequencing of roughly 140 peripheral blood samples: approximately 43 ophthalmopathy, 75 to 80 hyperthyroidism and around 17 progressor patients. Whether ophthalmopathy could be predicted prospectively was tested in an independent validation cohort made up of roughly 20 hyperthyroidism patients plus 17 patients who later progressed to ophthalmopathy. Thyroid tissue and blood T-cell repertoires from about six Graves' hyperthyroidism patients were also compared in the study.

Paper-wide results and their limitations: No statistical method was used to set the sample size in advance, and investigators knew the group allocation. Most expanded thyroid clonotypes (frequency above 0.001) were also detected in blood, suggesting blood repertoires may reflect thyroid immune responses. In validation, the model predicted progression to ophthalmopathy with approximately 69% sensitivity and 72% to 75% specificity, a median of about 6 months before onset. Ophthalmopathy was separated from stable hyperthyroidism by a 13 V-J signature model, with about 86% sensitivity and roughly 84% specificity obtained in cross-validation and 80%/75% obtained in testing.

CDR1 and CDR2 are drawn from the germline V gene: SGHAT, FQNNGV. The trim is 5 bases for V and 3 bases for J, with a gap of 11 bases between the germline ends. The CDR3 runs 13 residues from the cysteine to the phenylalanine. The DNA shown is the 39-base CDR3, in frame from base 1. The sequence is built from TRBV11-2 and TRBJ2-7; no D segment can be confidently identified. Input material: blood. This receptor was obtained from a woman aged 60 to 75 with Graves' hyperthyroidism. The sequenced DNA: TGTGCCAGCAGCCTTTACACGGACTACGAGCAGTACTTC. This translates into CASSLYTDYEQYF.